The 11 T cell receptor beta chains presented below share a single source sample, sequenced in a study of blood T cell repertoires in COVID-19. Profiling relied on immunoSEQ multiplex PCR, and the TCRdb table lists in-frame clones only, not all of them. The profile shows around 78,000 clones, 90% of them singletons. Sequencing used peripheral blood. Receptors were obtained from a woman aged 45-60 years in a cohort sampled during active COVID-19.

The genes are TRBV19 and TRBJ2-3; TRBD2 agrees at 8 bases. The CDR3 totals 14 residues. The germline CDR1 and CDR2 sequences are LNHDA and SQIVND (reference sequence). V shed 4 bases and J 6 bases; nucleotides not matched to a gene: 6. The DNA of the CDR3 is TGTGCCAGTAGTAGACCGACTAGCGTTGATACGCAGTATTTT. It specifies CASSRPTSVDTQYF.

This chain links TRBV24-1 with TRBJ2-2, with 10 bases that match TRBD1. With 7 bases clipped from V and 0 bases from J, the junction kept 1 base outside the gene matches. Germline CDR1 reads KGHDR; CDR2 reads SFDVKD. There are 15 residues in the CDR3. For the CDR3, the DNA is TGTGCCACCAGCGGACAGGGGGCGAACACCGGGGAGCTGTTTTTT. Translated, it gives CATSGQGANTGELFF.

The chain combines TRBV29-1 with TRBJ1-3; 8 bases align to TRBD1. CDR3 size: 13 residues. The junction had 0 bases not matched to a gene; V was cut back by 1 base and J by 4 bases. Germline V gives CDR1 SQVTM, CDR2 ANQGSEA. The CDR3 loop is CSVEGTGGNTIYF. The CDR3 bases are TGCAGCGTTGAAGGGACAGGGGGAAACACCATATATTTT.

V gene TRBV19 combines with J gene TRBJ2-5; D possibly corresponds to TRBD2 (6 bases). Trimming left V 10 bases short and J 8 bases short, with 17 bases between. Germline values: CDR1 LNHDA, CDR2 SQIVND (reference sequence). CDR3 length: 12 amino acids. This chain's CDR3 is CATKGGATTQYF. The CDR3 DNA reads as TGTGCCACTAAGGGAGGAGCTACCACCCAGTACTTC.

The chain links TRBV19 to TRBJ1-2, with D possibly matching TRBD1 (6 bases). Trimming stripped 5 bases from V and 4 bases from J, with 20 bases between. The CDR3 is 16 residues long. Germline V CDR1 and CDR2: LNHDA, SQIVND (reference sequence). CDR3 residues: CASSSHRETSSYGYTF. The DNA for the CDR3 is TGTGCCAGTAGTTCTCACAGGGAGACTTCGAGCTATGGCTACACCTTC.

This chain joins TRBV6-4 and TRBJ2-3, with TRBD2 matching over 8 bases. The CDR3 covers 13 residues. Trimming at V came to 0 bases and at J to 9 bases, leaving 2 bases not matched to a gene. Germline V gene data show CDR1 as MRHNA and CDR2 as SNTAGT. CDR3 in amino acids: CASSDSPGGTQYF. CDR3 bases: TGTGCCAGCAGTGACTCGCCGGGGGGGACGCAGTATTTT.

V is TRBV7-2 and J is TRBJ1-3, with D possibly being TRBD1 (5 bases). The CDR3 loop spans 15 amino acids. CDR1 and CDR2 (germline): SGHTA, FQGNSA. Deletions cut 1 base from V and 3 bases from J, with 10 bases between. This CDR3 reads CASSLDGAGGNTIYF. The CDR3 DNA is TGTGCCAGCAGCTTAGATGGGGCCGGTGGAAACACCATATATTTT.

V usage is TRBV28 and J usage is TRBJ1-5; D is possibly TRBD1 (6 bases). The CDR3 sequence is 15 residues long. Trimming shortened V by 2 bases and J by 6 bases, and 14 bases separated the two germline ends. CDR1 and CDR2 (germline): MDHEN, SYDVKM. CDR3 nucleotides: TGTGCCAGCAGTTTACCTAACAGGGTGGGTCAGCCCCAGCATTTT. It specifies CASSLPNRVGQPQHF. Complete variable domain (other parts from reference TRBV28 and TRBJ1-5): DVKVTQSSRYLVKRTGEKVFLECVQDMDHENMFWYRQDPGLGLRLIYFSYDVKMKEKGDIPEGYSVSREKKERFSLILESASTNQTSMYLCASSLPNRVGQPQHFGDGTRLSIL.

V usage is TRBV10-1 and J usage is TRBJ2-1, with TRBD2 matching over 7 bases. The CDR3 runs to 15 residues. Germline V CDR1 and CDR2: WNHNN, SYGVQD (reference sequence). Trimming took 9 bases from V and 0 from J; bases not matched to a gene: 8. In nucleotides, the CDR3 is TGCGCCAGACGTAAAGCGGGAACCTCCTACAATGAGCAGTTCTTC. Translation gives CARRKAGTSYNEQFF.

The chain uses TRBV9 and TRBJ2-3, with TRBD2 identical over 8 bases. CDR3 length: 15 amino acids. V lost 0 bases, J lost 4 bases, and 4 bases stayed unmatched. Germline V CDR1 and CDR2: SGDLS, YYNGEE. CDR3 DNA: TGTGCCAGCAGCGTAGAGGGACTAGGGGCAGATACGCAGTATTTT. Its translation is CASSVEGLGADTQYF.

The rearrangement joins TRBV28 to TRBJ1-6, with D maybe TRBD1 (5 bases). V was trimmed by 4 bases and J by 9 bases, leaving 19 bases between them. CDR3 length: 16 amino acids. Germline loops: CDR1 MDHEN, CDR2 SYDVKM. CDR3 loop: CASSSPVTVLRSPLHF. CDR3 coding DNA: TGTGCCAGCAGTTCCCCGGTGACAGTTCTTCGTTCACCCCTCCACTTT.